These 10 T cell receptor beta chains share one sample of origin, sequenced in a study of blood T cell repertoires in COVID-19. Clones were read by immunoSEQ multiplex PCR, and TCRdb kept only the in-frame ones, dropping some. The repertoire holds 75,000 to 95,000 clones, about 82% seen once, with nearly 3.5% in the top ten. Sequenced input: peripheral blood. Receptors originate from a man aged 50 or older with acute or convalescent COVID-19.

CDR3 residues: CASSRQPDGNTIYF. DNA for the CDR3: TGCGCCAGCAGCCGACAGCCGGATGGGAACACCATATATTTT. The chain couples TRBV5-1 to TRBJ1-3, with D possibly matching TRBD1 (5 bases). Germline assignment: CDR1 SGHRS and CDR2 YFSETQ. The CDR3 extends over 14 amino acids. Between the trimmed V and J ends, which lost 4 bases and 7 bases, there was a span of 15 bases. Full variable domain (outside the CDR3, taken from reference TRBV5-1 and TRBJ1-3): KAGVTQTPRYLIKTRGQQVTLSCSPISGHRSVSWYQQTPGQGLQFLFEYFSETQRNKGNFPGRFSGRQFSNSRSEMNVSTLELGDSALYLCASSRQPDGNTIYFGEGSWLTVV.

Many counts were recorded for this clone. The chain uses TRBV6-1 and TRBJ2-2, with TRBD1 as a possible D gene (6 bases). The CDR3 is 13 amino acids. The germline CDR1 and CDR2 sequences are MNHNS and SASEGT. V shed 2 bases and J shed 6 bases, with 7 bases lying between them. The CDR3 sequence is CASSEWGPGELFF. The CDR3 bases are TGTGCCAGCAGTGAATGGGGGCCCGGGGAGCTGTTTTTT.

The chain employs TRBV19 and TRBJ1-3; 11 bases agree with TRBD1. After removal of 9 bases from V and 0 bases from J, the junction contained 16 bases not matched to a gene. Germline assignment: CDR1 LNHDA and CDR2 SQIVND (reference sequence). CDR3 size: 19 residues. DNA of the CDR3: TGTGCCAGCCGAATGGACAGGGGGCGGACGGCCGGCTCTGGAAACACCATATATTTT. Translation: CASRMDRGRTAGSGNTIYF.

This clone has only a few counts. The chain employs TRBV7-2 and TRBJ1-2; D possibly corresponds to TRBD1 (5 bases). Deletions cut 4 bases from V and 3 bases from J, with 12 bases between. This CDR3 is built from 14 residues. CDR1 and CDR2 (germline): SGHTA, FQGNSA. In DNA form, the CDR3 reads TGTGCCAGCAGCTGGGGCGGCAGGGACTATGGCTACACCTTC. Its protein product is CASSWGGRDYGYTF.

The genes are TRBV3-1 (or the pseudogene TRBV3-2) and TRBJ2-3; 13 bases line up with TRBD2. From germline, CDR1 is LGHDT and CDR2 YNNKEL (reference sequence). The CDR3 is 16 amino acids. V was pared by 4 bases and J by 5 bases, with 6 bases of the junction left unmatched. CDR3 sequence: CASSLAGTSGVDTQYF. The CDR3 nucleotides are TGTGCCAGCAGCCTAGCCGGGACTAGCGGGGTAGATACGCAGTATTTT.

V gene TRBV5-1 combines with J gene TRBJ2-5; the match to TRBD1 covers 11 bases. Germline V CDR1 and CDR2: SGHRS, YFSETQ. V lost 4 bases and J lost 1; bases outside the gene matches: 3. The CDR3 spans 15 residues. In nucleotides, the CDR3 is TGCGCCAGCAGCGGGACAGGGGGGGCCCAAGAGACCCAGTACTTC. It is translated as CASSGTGGAQETQYF. The whole variable domain, remainder taken from reference TRBV5-1 and TRBJ2-5, is KAGVTQTPRYLIKTRGQQVTLSCSPISGHRSVSWYQQTPGQGLQFLFEYFSETQRNKGNFPGRFSGRQFSNSRSEMNVSTLELGDSALYLCASSGTGGAQETQYFGPGTRLLVL.

This clone was picked up one time. V and J are TRBV5-1 and TRBJ2-1; 12 nucleotides line up with TRBD2. CDR3 length: 15 residues. Germline V lookup: CDR1 SGHRS, CDR2 YFSETQ. V was clipped by 0 bases and J by 8 bases; unmatched bases: 3. Here the CDR3 reads CASSLETSGGHEQFF. In DNA form, the CDR3 reads TGCGCCAGCAGCTTGGAGACTAGCGGGGGCCATGAGCAGTTCTTC.

The chain recombines TRBV19 with TRBJ1-1, with 12 nucleotides matching TRBD1. Germline lookup yields CDR1 LNHDA and CDR2 SQIVND (reference sequence). The V segment lost 10 bases and the J segment 10 bases; nucleotides outside the gene matches: 22. The CDR3 is 17 amino acids. The CDR3 loop reads CATYPPGTGGAGRGAFF. Here the CDR3 DNA reads TGTGCCACCTACCCACCGGGGACAGGGGGCGCGGGGAGGGGAGCTTTCTTT.

The rearrangement uses TRBV6-1 and TRBJ2-2, with 7 bases aligning to TRBD1. The CDR3 spans 16 residues. V lost 0 bases and J lost 3; bases outside the gene matches: 4. From germline, CDR1 is MNHNS and CDR2 SASEGT. DNA for the CDR3: TGTGCCAGCAGTGAAGCGAGACAGGGATACACCGGGGAGCTGTTTTTT. It yields the protein CASSEARQGYTGELFF.

In its sample, this clone was seen a few times. The CDR3 sequence: CASSSRGSGSSPDTQYF. The CDR3, as DNA: TGTGCCAGCAGCTCCCGGGGTAGCGGGAGTTCCCCAGATACGCAGTATTTT. The chain links TRBV7-2 to TRBJ2-3, with 9 bases lining up with TRBD2. The J segment lost 4 bases and the V segment lost 4 bases, leaving 12 bases of the junction unmatched. The CDR3 consists of 17 residues. The germline V gene has CDR1 SGHTA and CDR2 FQGNSA.